This section outlines one T cell receptor (beta chain) sequence together with its context. This record belongs to a study of cytomegalovirus exposure and HLA in healthy donors. The study drew the donors from its roughly 130-subject validation cohort, separate from the roughly 700-subject first cohort. TCRdb keeps only in-frame clones here, not all; method: immunoSEQ multiplex PCR. The sample contains approximately 110,000 clones, approximately 94% of which appear only once. J was trimmed by 3 bases and V by 5 bases; bases with no gene match: 6. CDR1 and CDR2 (germline): PRHDT, FYEKMQ (reference sequence). The CDR3 totals 14 residues.

The chain uses TRBV13 and TRBJ2-7, with 8 bases aligning to TRBD2. The sequence derives from a young woman in good health and CMV-seronegative. The source material was PBMCs. This CDR3 reads CASSIRRGVYEQYF. CDR3 coding DNA: TGTGCCAGCAGCATCCGGCGGGGGGTCTACGAGCAGTACTTC.